This is a list of T cell receptor beta chains from one sample in a study of graft-versus-host responses after intestinal transplantation. The table came from immunoSEQ multiplex PCR; TCRdb's copy has only in-frame clones and leaves some out. The table includes more than 20,000 clones, roughly 87% detected once. This specimen consisted of PBMCs, obtained around 68 days after intestinal transplantation. The receptors derive from a human patient who received an intestinal transplant, so some T cells may come from the graft donor. Both conserved end residues are part of each CDR3. D genes are given only for firm matches. The listing skips clone size in some rows; elsewhere it reads once, few, many or a size class.

13 | - | TRBJ1-2 | TRBV10-3 | - | CAISEGQNYGYTF | TGTGCCATCAGTGAGGGGCAGAACTATGGCTACACCTTC
16 | TRBD1 | TRBJ1-1 | TRBV11-2 | once | CASSLWDRGSGTEAFF | TGTGCCAGCAGCTTATGGGACAGGGGATCGGGTACTGAAGCTTTCTTT
12 | - | TRBJ2-7 | TRBV11-3 | - | CASSLSSNEQYF | TGTGCCAGCAGCTTATCCTCCAACGAGCAGTACTTC
16 | - | TRBJ2-7 | TRBV11-3 | - | CASSPFESQGFYEQYF | TGTGCCAGCAGCCCCTTTGAATCCCAGGGGTTCTACGAGCAGTACTTC
15 | - | TRBJ2-4 | TRBV7-9 | - | CASSPTLGDWDIQYF | TGTGCCAGCAGCCCTACGTTGGGCGACTGGGACATTCAGTACTTC
19 | - | TRBJ2-2 | TRBV21-1 | - | CASNLRHPDRGPQAGELFF | TGTGCCAGCAACCTACGTCATCCGGACAGGGGCCCCCAAGCCGGGGAGCTGTTTTTT
14 | TRBD2 | TRBJ2-5 | TRBV4-3 | - | CASSQDGLAGTQYF | TGCGCCAGCAGCCAAGATGGCCTAGCGGGGACCCAGTACTTC
15 | - | TRBJ1-3 | TRBV29-1 | - | CSVVDSSFSGNTIYF | TGCAGCGTTGTAGACAGTTCGTTCTCTGGAAACACCATATATTTT
18 | TRBD2 | TRBJ2-1 | TRBV15 | - | CATSRVAGARSSYNEQFF | TGTGCCACCAGCAGAGTAGCGGGGGCCAGGTCCTCCTACAATGAGCAGTTCTTC
13 | - | TRBJ2-3 | TRBV7-2 | - | CASSLDGGVTQYF | TGTGCCAGCAGCTTAGACGGCGGGGTTACGCAGTATTTT
17 | TRBD1 | TRBJ2-2 | TRBV7-8 | - | CASSLEGQGEWSGELFF | TGTGCCAGCAGCTTAGAGGGACAGGGGGAGTGGTCCGGGGAGCTGTTTTTT
13 | - | TRBJ1-2 | TRBV5-1 | - | CASSPLGQDGYTF | TGCGCCAGCAGCCCGCTCGGGCAGGATGGCTACACCTTC
9 | - | TRBJ1-1 | TRBV20-1 | - | CRHHTEAFF | TGCCGACACCACACTGAAGCTTTCTTT
15 | - | TRBJ2-2 | TRBV6-1 | - | CASSVLGKGTGELFF | TGTGCCAGCAGTGTGTTAGGGAAAGGCACCGGGGAGCTGTTTTTT
16 | TRBD1 | TRBJ2-7 | TRBV4-3 | - | CASSQGWTGETYEQYF | TGCGCCAGCAGCCAAGGATGGACAGGGGAGACCTACGAGCAGTACTTC
16 | TRBD1 | TRBJ1-1 | TRBV28 | - | CASSLWPNQGDTEAFF | TGTGCCAGCAGTTTATGGCCTAATCAGGGGGACACTGAAGCTTTCTTT
13 | - | TRBJ2-7 | TRBV6-1 | - | CASSASISYEQYF | TGTGCCAGCAGTGCCTCTATATCCTACGAGCAGTACTTC
15 | - | TRBJ1-5 | TRBV19 | - | CASSEYLTGNQPQHF | TGTGCCAGTAGTGAGTATTTAACAGGGAATCAGCCCCAGCATTTT
16 | TRBD1 | TRBJ1-4 | TRBV4-3 | - | CASSQDMRGLDEKLFF | TGCGCCAGCAGCCAAGATATGAGGGGGCTGGATGAAAAACTGTTTTTT
15 | - | TRBJ1-4 | TRBV7-9 | - | CASSSTALGNEKLFF | TGTGCCAGCAGCTCGACGGCTCTTGGTAATGAAAAACTGTTTTTT
14 | - | TRBJ2-7 | TRBV27 | - | CASRAGRFPYEQYF | TGTGCCAGTCGGGCGGGGCGGTTTCCCTACGAGCAGTACTTC
14 | - | TRBJ2-7 | TRBV11-2 | - | CASSLGAGSYEQYF | TGTGCCAGCAGCTTAGGTGCAGGCTCCTACGAGCAGTACTTC
12 | - | TRBJ1-1 | TRBV30 | - | CAWSLTNTEAFF | TGTGCCTGGAGTCTGACGAACACTGAAGCTTTCTTT
16 | - | TRBJ2-7 | TRBV6-5 | - | CASSYLDAWGSYEQYF | TGTGCCAGCAGTTACTTAGACGCCTGGGGATCCTACGAGCAGTACTTC
12 | - | TRBJ1-1 | TRBV25-1 | once | CASKTLNTEAFF | TGTGCCAGCAAAACCTTGAACACTGAAGCTTTCTTT
14 | - | TRBJ2-1 | TRBV29-1 | - | CSVLGLRIYNEQFF | TGCAGCGTTCTCGGACTCCGGATCTACAATGAGCAGTTCTTC
14 | - | TRBJ2-2 | TRBV18 | - | CASSSQGVTGELFF | TGTGCCAGCTCATCCCAGGGAGTCACCGGGGAGCTGTTTTTT
15 | - | TRBJ2-2 | TRBV5-1 | - | CASSLMSQNTGELFF | TGCGCCAGCAGCTTGATGAGTCAGAACACCGGGGAGCTGTTTTTT
15 | - | TRBJ2-1 | TRBV27 | - | CASNPSPLGYNEQFF | TGTGCCAGCAACCCCTCGCCTCTTGGCTACAATGAGCAGTTCTTC
13 | - | TRBJ1-1 | TRBV6-6 | - | CASSSHRDTEAFF | TGTGCCAGCAGTAGTCACAGGGATACTGAAGCTTTCTTT
14 | TRBD2 | TRBJ2-7 | TRBV9 | - | CASSVTSGSYEQYF | TGTGCCAGCAGCGTTACTAGCGGCTCCTACGAGCAGTACTTC
14 | TRBD1 | TRBJ2-1 | TRBV7-9 | - | CASSFGTGGPKQFF | TGTGCCAGCAGCTTCGGGACAGGGGGCCCGAAGCAGTTCTTC
15 | TRBD1 | TRBJ1-1 | TRBV11-1 | - | CASSPGQGTNTEAFF | TGTGCCAGCAGCCCGGGACAGGGGACGAACACTGAAGCTTTCTTT
14 | - | TRBJ2-7 | TRBV5-1 | - | CASSLGQGGYEQYF | TGCGCCAGCAGCTTGGGCCAGGGGGGCTACGAGCAGTACTTC
15 | - | TRBJ2-3 | TRBV11-3 | few | CASSSRDFPKDTQYF | TGTGCCAGCAGCTCCCGGGACTTCCCCAAAGATACGCAGTATTTT
16 | - | TRBJ2-1 | TRBV4-3 | - | CASSQVLAGTYNEQFF | TGCGCCAGCAGCCAAGTTCTGGCGGGAACCTACAATGAGCAGTTCTTC
17 | TRBD2 | TRBJ2-7 | TRBV4-3 | - | CASSRGAGRPSSYEQYF | TGCGCCAGCAGCCGGGGAGCGGGACGCCCCAGCTCCTACGAGCAGTACTTC
14 | - | TRBJ2-7 | TRBV10-3 | - | CAISGAETPYEQYF | TGTGCCATCAGTGGGGCGGAGACCCCCTACGAGCAGTACTTC
13 | - | TRBJ2-7 | TRBV6-6 | few | CASSYRGSYEQYF | TGTGCCAGCAGTTACAGGGGAAGCTACGAGCAGTACTTC
12 | - | TRBJ1-5 | TRBV19 | - | CASSPPSQPQHF | TGTGCCAGTAGCCCACCGAGTCAGCCCCAGCATTTT
15 | - | TRBJ2-1 | TRBV9 | - | CASSESGGLYNEQFF | TGTGCCAGCAGCGAGTCAGGGGGGCTGTACAATGAGCAGTTCTTC
16 | TRBD1 | TRBJ1-6 | TRBV5-1 | - | CASSFSGQGENSPLHF | TGCGCCAGCAGCTTTTCCGGACAGGGGGAGAATTCACCCCTCCACTTT
13 | - | TRBJ2-1 | TRBV7-9 | - | CASSPWTEDEQFF | TGTGCCAGCAGCCCATGGACAGAGGATGAGCAGTTCTTC